The 4 T cell receptor beta chains given below trace back to one sample, sequenced in a study of blood T cell repertoires in COVID-19. Data came from immunoSEQ multiplex PCR; TCRdb stores just in-frame clones and leaves some out. The table shows more than 150,000 clones, with 80% occurring only once. The specimen sequenced was PBMCs or T cells enriched from blood (not recorded which). The receptors stem from a man aged 55 to 70 who had been exposed to COVID-19.

This rearrangement joins TRBV5-1 to TRBJ2-3; 9 bases line up with TRBD2. V was pared by 0 bases and J by 2 bases, with 4 bases of the junction left unmatched. Germline V CDR1 and CDR2: SGHRS, YFSETQ. The CDR3 has 16 residues. CDR3 in amino acids: CASSLAGTSLTDTQYF. DNA of the CDR3: TGCGCCAGCAGCTTGGCCGGGACTAGCCTCACAGATACGCAGTATTTT.

The CDR3 nucleotides read TGTGCCAGCAGCTTATTGGTCCTAGCGGGATATTCGGACACCGGGGAGCTGTTTTTT. This sequence encodes CASSLLVLAGYSDTGELFF. This chain connects TRBV7-2 to TRBJ2-2; TRBD2 agrees at 9 bases. Germline values: CDR1 SGHTA, CDR2 FQGNSA. Germline trimming cut 2 bases from V and 3 bases from J; bases unmatched to any gene: 13. This CDR3 contains 19 residues.

The chain couples TRBV10-3 to TRBJ2-3; weak D call: TRBD1 (5 bases). The V end was cut by 3 bases, the J end by 7 bases, with 14 bases between. The CDR3 extends over 14 amino acids. Looked up from germline, CDR1 is ENHRY and CDR2 is SYGVKD. In nucleotides, the CDR3 is TGTGCCATCAGTGACCTCGTACAGGCATATACGCAGTATTTT. It specifies CAISDLVQAYTQYF.

The V gene is TRBV6-5, the J gene TRBJ1-5; D gene ambiguous. There are 13 residues in the CDR3. Germline V gene lookup returns CDR1 MNHEY and CDR2 SVGAGI. V gave up 4 bases and J gave up 9 bases, with 13 bases separating them. The CDR3 sequence: CASSSRTAGPQHF. Written as DNA, the CDR3 is TGTGCCAGCAGTTCCCGGACGGCGGGGCCCCAGCATTTT.